This T cell receptor (beta chain) is drawn from a study of blood T cell repertoires in COVID-19. Overall study context: T cells, B-cell-depleted T cells, or PBMCs provided the cDNA or gDNA that served as material.

This clone was seen a single time. Authors' analysis steps: Amplification with reference gene primers provided the estimates of nucleated cell counts. TCRdb's copy holds only in-frame clones and misses some; the assay was immunoSEQ multiplex PCR. The V and J calls and the clone size are those of that table, but D and trimming were determined from the DNA. The sample includes around 56,000 clones, about 84% of them seen just once. The CDR3 totals 16 residues. The J gene is TRBJ2-3, the V gene TRBV21-1; TRBD1, the table's D call, lacks a check against the DNA. TRBV21-1 represents a pseudogene. The source is a man in his fifties or sixties with acute or convalescent COVID-19. Sample: peripheral blood. CDR3 in amino acids: CASRAPLQGYTDTQYF. The CDR3, as DNA: TGTGCCAGCAGAGCGCCCTTACAGGGATACACAGATACGCAGTATTTT.